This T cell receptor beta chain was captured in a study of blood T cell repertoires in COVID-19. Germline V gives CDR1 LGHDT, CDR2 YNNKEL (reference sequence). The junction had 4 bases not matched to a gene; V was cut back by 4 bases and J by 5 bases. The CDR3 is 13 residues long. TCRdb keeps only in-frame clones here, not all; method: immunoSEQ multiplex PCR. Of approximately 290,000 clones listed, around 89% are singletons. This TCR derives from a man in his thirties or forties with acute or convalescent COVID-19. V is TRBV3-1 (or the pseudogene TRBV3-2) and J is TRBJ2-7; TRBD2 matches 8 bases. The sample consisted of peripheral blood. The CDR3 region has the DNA TGTGCCAGCAGCCGGCGGGGGGAGGACGAGCAGTACTTC. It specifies CASSRRGEDEQYF.